These 25 T cell receptor beta chains originate from one sample sequenced in a study of beta chain features in type 1 diabetes. General observations from the study: In every one of the four CD4+ subsets, TCRB CDR3s were moderately but significantly shorter in Type 1 diabetes patients.

As every portion of the isolated RNA was reverse transcribed, the sequencing read expressed TCRB transcripts. Sequencing used immunoSEQ multiplex PCR; TCRdb keeps in-frame clones, though not all of them. The profile shows roughly 700,000 clones, about an eighth of them singletons. These receptors lack a known antigen. Sequences were obtained from naive CD4+ T cells from blood. Receptors were obtained from a man in his late teens or twenties with type 1 diabetes.

The table lists this clone with a few counts. This chain joins TRBV6-1 and TRBJ1-1, with D hard to call. This CDR3 has 14 residues. V lost 5 bases, J lost 1 base, and 11 bases lay in between. Germline V gene data show CDR1 as MNHNS and CDR2 as SASEGT. The CDR3 bases are TGTGCCAGCAGTAGGGAGGCCGGGAACACTGAAGCTTTCTTT. This encodes CASSREAGNTEAFF.

The J gene is TRBJ2-1, the V gene TRBV29-1, with D possibly called TRBD1 or TRBD2 (6 bases each). There are 14 residues in the CDR3. The V and J ends lost 4 bases and 4 bases respectively, with 14 bases between them. Germline-derived CDR1 and CDR2 are SQVTM and ANQGSEA. The CDR3 loop reads CSVVRGLRYNEQFF. The CDR3 nucleotides read TGCAGCGTTGTACGGGGGCTCAGGTACAATGAGCAGTTCTTC.

V is TRBV2 and J is TRBJ2-1, with D possibly TRBD2 on 5 matching bases. V shed 2 bases and J shed 16 bases, with 15 bases lying between them. Germline V gives CDR1 SNHLY, CDR2 FYNNEI. CDR3 size: 12 residues. The CDR3 coding sequence is TGTGCCAGCAGTGAATATCGGTCTAGCTACTTCTTC. The encoded protein is CASSEYRSSYFF.

The chain employs TRBV28 and TRBJ1-5, with D unclear. CDR3 length: 15 residues. V shed 0 bases and J shed 2 bases, with 8 bases lying between them. Germline V lookup: CDR1 MDHEN, CDR2 SYDVKM. The CDR3 sequence: CASSLWSEGNQPQHF. In DNA, the CDR3 is TGTGCCAGCAGTTTATGGTCTGAGGGCAATCAGCCCCAGCATTTT.

V and J are TRBV7-2 and TRBJ2-1; 10 bases line up with TRBD2. The germline V gene encodes CDR1 SGHTA and CDR2 FQGNSA. This CDR3 is built from 17 residues. V dropped 1 base and J dropped 4; count of bases not matched to a gene: 7. The CDR3 region is CASSLGASGGLYNEQFF. CDR3 DNA: TGTGCCAGCAGCTTAGGAGCTAGCGGGGGATTATACAATGAGCAGTTCTTC.

This rearrangement joins TRBV5-1 to TRBJ2-6; D may be TRBD2 (5 bases). Trimming pared 0 bases from V and 2 bases from J, leaving 9 bases between. The CDR3 loop spans 16 amino acids. Germline V gives CDR1 SGHRS, CDR2 YFSETQ. The CDR3 region is CASSLAAGAGANVLTF. As DNA, the CDR3 is TGCGCCAGCAGCTTGGCTGCCGGGGCTGGGGCCAACGTCCTGACTTTC.

The rearrangement joins TRBV13 to TRBJ2-7; perhaps TRBD1 as D (5 bases). From germline, CDR1 is PRHDT and CDR2 FYEKMQ (reference sequence). CDR3 length equals 15 residues. The V end was cut by 2 bases, the J end by 2 bases, with 13 bases between. CDR3 bases: TGTGCCAGCAGCTTATCAGAGAAGGGGACCTACGAGCAGTACTTC. It specifies CASSLSEKGTYEQYF.

A word on this clone: Other DNA sequences in the same sample also yield this CDR3. V usage is TRBV10-3 and J usage is TRBJ1-5; tentative D call: TRBD1 (5 bases). Germline CDR1 reads ENHRY; CDR2 reads SYGVKD. The CDR3 runs to 13 residues. The V end was cut by 4 bases, the J end by 2 bases, with 6 bases between. CDR3 amino acids: CAISGDGNQPQHF. In DNA, the CDR3 is TGTGCCATCAGTGGGGACGGCAATCAGCCCCAGCATTTT.

A few counts support this clone. The chain recombines TRBV25-1 with TRBJ2-5; possible D gene TRBD2, 7 bases. The CDR3 is 15 amino acids. CDR1 is MGHDK, CDR2 SYGVNS, per germline. V was pared by 2 bases and J by 5 bases, with 15 bases between. This CDR3 is CASSENGGRRETQYF. CDR3 DNA: TGTGCCAGCAGTGAAAACGGGGGGCGGCGGGAGACCCAGTACTTC.

The genes are TRBV30 and TRBJ1-1; perhaps TRBD1 as D (6 bases). The CDR3 totals 13 residues. The germline CDR1 and CDR2 sequences are GTSNPN and SVGIG (reference sequence). Between the trimmed V and J ends, which lost 0 bases and 9 bases, there was a span of 14 bases. CDR3 residues: CAWSVSHRDQAFF. For the CDR3, the DNA is TGTGCCTGGAGTGTAAGCCACAGGGATCAAGCTTTCTTT. Complete variable domain (other parts from reference TRBV30 and TRBJ1-1): SQTIHQWPATLVQPVGSPLSLECTVEGTSNPNLYWYRQAAGRGLQLLFYSVGIGQISSEVPQNLSASRPQDRQFILSSKKLLLSDSGFYLCAWSVSHRDQAFFGQGTRLTVV.

The V call is TRBV30, the J call TRBJ2-5, with D unresolved. Between the trimmed V and J ends, which lost 3 bases and 5 bases, there was a span of 10 bases. The germline V gene encodes CDR1 GTSNPN and CDR2 SVGIG (reference sequence). The CDR3 contains 12 residues. Here the CDR3 reads CAWRTTGETQYF. The CDR3 DNA is TGTGCCTGGAGGACGACCGGGGAGACCCAGTACTTC.

The V and J genes are TRBV7-9 and TRBJ2-3; 7 bases fit TRBD2. Germline assignment: CDR1 SEHNR and CDR2 FQNEAQ (reference sequence). The CDR3 is 17 amino acids. V gave up 0 bases and J gave up 0 bases; unmatched junction bases: 6. CDR3 region: CASSLAGSRGSTDTQYF. CDR3 DNA: TGTGCCAGCAGCTTAGCGGGGTCGCGGGGGAGCACAGATACGCAGTATTTT.

The chain couples TRBV5-1 to TRBJ2-1; no clear D. The V and J ends lost 5 bases and 5 bases respectively, with 20 bases between them. The CDR3 sequence is 16 residues long. Germline values: CDR1 SGHRS, CDR2 YFSETQ. CDR3 coding DNA: TGCGCCAGCAGTCCGGACGGCAGACGGCTTAACAATGAGCAGTTCTTC. This sequence encodes CASSPDGRRLNNEQFF.

The CDR3 loop reads CASSYSDRVANQPQHF. The CDR3 DNA reads as TGTGCCAGCAGTTACTCGGACAGGGTGGCGAATCAGCCCCAGCATTTT. The chain couples TRBV6-5 to TRBJ1-5; TRBD1 aligns across 8 bases. Germline CDR1 MNHEY, CDR2 SVGAGI. V shed 0 bases and J 4 bases; nucleotides not matched to a gene: 5. The CDR3 sequence is 16 residues long.

The chain links TRBV2 to TRBJ2-5, with 15 bases fitting TRBD2. Germline V CDR1 and CDR2: SNHLY, FYNNEI. The CDR3 extends over 16 amino acids. CDR3 in amino acids: CARTSGGASRWETQYF. In DNA, the CDR3 is TGTGCAAGGACTAGCGGGGGGGCCAGCCGATGGGAGACCCAGTACTTC.

This clone was seen a single time. The rearrangement joins TRBV30 to TRBJ1-5, with D possibly matching TRBD1 (6 bases). The CDR3 has 15 amino acids. Germline V gene lookup returns CDR1 GTSNPN and CDR2 SVGIG (reference sequence). The V gene lost 2 bases and the J gene lost 6 bases, with 17 bases spanning the gap. The CDR3 coding sequence is TGTGCCTGGAGTACGGGCCAGGGGCAGAGTCAGCCCCAGCATTTT. It encodes CAWSTGQGQSQPQHF.

This sequence joins TRBV30 and TRBJ2-1; 8 bases agree with TRBD1. This CDR3 contains 12 residues. J lost 13 bases, V lost 4 bases, and 9 bases had no gene match. Germline lookup yields CDR1 GTSNPN and CDR2 SVGIG (reference sequence). The CDR3 sequence is CAWIKTGGFQFF. The CDR3 DNA sequence: TGTGCCTGGATAAAAACAGGGGGTTTCCAGTTCTTC.

This clone was counted between two and nine times. The gene calls are TRBV18 and TRBJ2-7; no reliable D call. Germline-derived CDR1 and CDR2 are KGHSH and LQKENI. V lost 0 bases and J lost 2, with 5 bases in between. The CDR3 runs 13 residues. CDR3 in DNA: TGTGCCAGCTCACCACCGGACCCCTACGAGCAGTACTTC. It translates to CASSPPDPYEQYF.

J is TRBJ2-5 and V is TRBV14; 10 bases fit TRBD2. The CDR3 has 15 residues. V lost 6 bases to trimming and J lost 6 bases; unmatched junction nucleotides: 10. Looked up from germline, CDR1 is SGHDN and CDR2 is FVKESK. CDR3 in amino acids: CASREAGGRSKTQYF. The CDR3 DNA reads as TGTGCCAGCAGGGAAGCGGGGGGGCGATCGAAGACCCAGTACTTC.

This clone was seen a few times. This sequence joins TRBV6-5 and TRBJ2-7; D perhaps matches TRBD1 (5 bases). Trimming cost V 4 bases and J 4 bases, with 14 bases left between them. CDR1 is MNHEY and CDR2 is SVGAGI in the germline V gene. This CDR3 comprises 14 residues. The CDR3 DNA reads TGTGCCAGCAGTTGGGGCCCCCGTAGGTACGAGCAGTACTTC. It is translated as CASSWGPRRYEQYF.

The CDR3 loop reads CASSIGTGHSPLHF. As DNA, the CDR3 is TGTGCCAGCAGCATAGGGACAGGCCATTCACCCCTCCACTTT. V gene TRBV28 combines with J gene TRBJ1-6; 8 bases are shared with TRBD1. V gave up 6 bases and J gave up 8 bases; unmatched junction bases: 6. Germline V gene data show CDR1 as MDHEN and CDR2 as SYDVKM. This CDR3 has 14 residues.

This clone occurred a few times. The gene calls are TRBV28 and TRBJ2-5; unclear D gene. The germline V gene has CDR1 MDHEN and CDR2 SYDVKM. V lost 3 bases and J lost 5, with 10 bases in between. This CDR3 region has 13 residues. Here the CDR3 DNA reads TGTGCCAGCAGTTTCGTGGGGTTGGAGACCCAGTACTTC. Its translation: CASSFVGLETQYF.

This clone was counted a few times. The chain carries TRBV15 and TRBJ2-5; D gene ambiguous. Trimming removed 0 bases at V and 4 bases at J, with 12 bases between. This CDR3 spans 15 amino acids. From germline, CDR1 is LNHNV and CDR2 YYDKDF (reference sequence). CDR3 amino acids: CATSRDGQFRETQYF. CDR3 nucleotide sequence: TGTGCCACCAGCAGAGATGGCCAGTTCCGAGAGACCCAGTACTTC.

This clone was counted a few times. V gene TRBV5-8 combines with J gene TRBJ1-5; weak D call: TRBD1 (5 bases). V lost 0 bases, J lost 0 bases, and 7 bases lay in between. Germline V lookup: CDR1 SGHTS, CDR2 YDEGEE. CDR3 length equals 15 residues. The CDR3 DNA reads as TGTGCCAGCAGCTTGGAGGGGCATAGCAATCAGCCCCAGCATTTT. This codes for CASSLEGHSNQPQHF.

The V gene is TRBV6-5, the J gene TRBJ1-1, with D unresolved. The germline V gene encodes CDR1 MNHEY and CDR2 SVGAGI. The germline V and J ends were trimmed by 2 bases and 7 bases, with 11 bases remaining between them. This CDR3 has 13 amino acids. CDR3 protein: CASSYLDPFEAFF. The CDR3 coding sequence is TGTGCCAGCAGTTACCTCGATCCGTTTGAAGCTTTCTTT.